The rows below give T cell receptor beta chains drawn from one sample of a study of blood T cell repertoires in COVID-19. TCRdb's copy holds only in-frame clones and misses some; the assay was immunoSEQ multiplex PCR. The table shows roughly 200,000 clones, with more than 75% occurring only once. The sample taken for sequencing was peripheral blood. The receptors derive from a man aged 55 to 70 who had recovered from COVID-19. Each CDR3 is given with its conserved first and last residue. D genes are given only for firm matches. Not all rows give a size; the values are once, few, many and, for expanded clones, a class.

>TRBV5-1|.|TRBJ2-1|TRBD2
CASSLGFSTSGNNEQFF
TGCGCCAGCAGCTTGGGTTTCTCTACTAGCGGTAACAATGAGCAGTTCTTC
>TRBV4-1|.|TRBJ2-7|TRBD1
CASSPLDLTGTGGRGQYF
TGCGCCAGCAGCCCTCTGGACTTAACCGGGACAGGGGGCCGAGGGCAGTACTTC
>TRBV5-4|.|TRBJ1-2|.
CASSSRPTGGLIGYTF
TGTGCCAGCAGCTCTAGGCCTACTGGGGGCCTGATTGGCTACACCTTC
>TRBV19|.|TRBJ1-6|TRBD1
CASSSGGSRYNSPLHF
TGTGCCAGTAGTTCAGGGGGCTCAAGGTATAATTCACCCCTCCACTTT
>TRBV2|few|TRBJ2-2|.
CASSTQEGSAGELFF
TGTGCCAGCAGTACCCAGGAGGGTTCGGCTGGGGAGCTGTTTTTT
>TRBV29-1|.|TRBJ2-7|TRBD1
CSVDRAYEQYF
TGCAGCGTGGACAGGGCTTACGAGCAGTACTTC
>TRBV28|.|TRBJ2-7|TRBD2
CASSSFRLAVVGQYF
TGTGCCAGCAGCTCCTTCCGACTAGCGGTAGTGGGGCAGTACTTC
>TRBV5-8|once|TRBJ2-5|.
CASSLNRRGQETQYF
TGTGCCAGCAGCTTGAACCGCCGGGGGCAAGAGACCCAGTACTTC
>TRBV3-1/TRBV3-2|.|TRBJ1-5|.
CASSQSTGNGQPQHF
TGTGCCAGCAGCCAATCTACAGGGAATGGGCAGCCCCAGCATTTT
>TRBV9|once|TRBJ1-1|.
CASSVGSNTEAFF
TGTGCCAGCAGCGTAGGGAGCAACACTGAAGCTTTCTTT
>TRBV30|.|TRBJ1-2|.
CAWNLGGDGYTF
TGTGCCTGGAACCTGGGAGGTGATGGCTACACCTTC
>TRBV29-1|.|TRBJ2-2|TRBD2
CSVEVAGGVLFF
TGCAGCGTTGAGGTAGCGGGAGGGGTGCTGTTTTTT
>TRBV3-1/TRBV3-2|.|TRBJ1-6|TRBD1
CASSQVGQGRGSPLHF
TGTGCCAGCAGCCAGGTGGGACAGGGGAGAGGATCACCCCTCCACTTT
>TRBV5-1|.|TRBJ2-1|.
CASSSNGGTFSSEQFF
TGCGCCAGCAGCTCGAATGGAGGGACTTTTTCCAGTGAGCAGTTCTTC
>TRBV30|.|TRBJ2-7|TRBD1
CAWSGGTGLGEQYF
TGTGCCTGGAGTGGGGGGACAGGGCTAGGGGAGCAGTACTTC
>TRBV5-6|.|TRBJ2-1|.
CASSLVQRNRLVNEQFF
TGTGCCAGCAGCTTGGTGCAGCGGAACCGCCTCGTCAATGAGCAGTTCTTC
>TRBV9|.|TRBJ2-3|TRBD2
CASSAKGAGVTSTDTQYF
TGTGCCAGCAGCGCAAAGGGAGCGGGAGTTACTAGCACAGATACGCAGTATTTT
>TRBV10-3|.|TRBJ1-2|.
CAISESSGTPTYGYTF
TGTGCCATCAGTGAGTCGAGTGGGACACCGACGTATGGCTACACCTTC
>TRBV5-4|.|TRBJ1-2|.
CASSLLLGRNYGYTF
TGTGCCAGCAGCCTCCTCTTGGGGCGGAACTATGGCTACACCTTC
>TRBV7-2|.|TRBJ1-4|TRBD1
CASRDRDSEKLFF
TGTGCCAGCAGAGACAGGGATAGCGAAAAACTGTTTTTT
>TRBV6-5|.|TRBJ1-2|.
CASSYNGGGYTF
TGTGCCAGCAGTTATAACGGGGGTGGCTACACCTTC
>TRBV12-3/TRBV12-4|.|TRBJ2-1|.
CASSLGQGSEQFF
TGTGCCAGCAGTTTAGGGCAGGGCAGTGAGCAGTTCTTC
>TRBV7-8|.|TRBJ1-5|.
CASSLTVDNQPQHF
TGTGCCAGCAGCTTAACGGTCGATAATCAGCCCCAGCATTTT
>TRBV6-2/TRBV6-3|.|TRBJ1-4|.
CASSYSGVLNEKLFF
TGTGCCAGCAGTTACTCAGGGGTTCTTAATGAAAAACTGTTTTTT
>TRBV3-1/TRBV3-2|.|TRBJ2-3|TRBD2
CASSQDVSGGTQYF
TGTGCCAGCAGCCAAGATGTTAGCGGGGGTACGCAGTATTTT
>TRBV28|.|TRBJ2-5|TRBD2
CASSGGGEHGTQYF
TGTGCCAGCAGTGGGGGGGGAGAGCACGGGACCCAGTACTTC
>TRBV3-1/TRBV3-2|.|TRBJ2-7|.
CASSLSSYEQYF
TGTGCCAGCAGCCTTAGCTCCTACGAGCAGTACTTC
>TRBV28|.|TRBJ2-5|.
CASRSRGGRGQETQYF
TGTGCCAGCAGATCCCGAGGGGGACGTGGCCAAGAGACCCAGTACTTC
>TRBV5-4|.|TRBJ2-3|TRBD2
CASSLPGLAGGLSTDTQYF
TGTGCCAGCAGCTTACCGGGACTAGCGGGGGGCCTAAGCACAGATACGCAGTATTTT
>TRBV5-1|.|TRBJ1-1|TRBD1
CASSLTGVNTEAFF
TGCGCCAGCAGCTTGACAGGGGTAAACACTGAAGCTTTCTTT
>TRBV4-3|.|TRBJ2-1|TRBD2
CASSPRASGDNEQFF
TGCGCCAGCAGCCCCCGGGCTAGCGGGGACAATGAGCAGTTCTTC
>TRBV3-1/TRBV3-2|.|TRBJ2-1|.
CASSQGGQSGEQFF
TGTGCCAGCAGCCAAGGAGGCCAGTCTGGTGAGCAGTTCTTC
>TRBV15|.|TRBJ1-5|TRBD1
CATSEGQRNQPQHF
TGTGCCACCAGTGAGGGACAGCGAAATCAGCCCCAGCATTTT
>TRBV19|many|TRBJ1-1|TRBD1
CASGTGPEAFF
TGTGCCAGTGGGACAGGGCCAGAAGCTTTCTTT
>TRBV6-5|.|TRBJ2-5|TRBD1
CASGRTGANQETQYF
TGTGCCAGCGGGCGGACAGGGGCCAACCAAGAGACCCAGTACTTC
>TRBV28|.|TRBJ2-4|.
CASSSQGYIQYF
TGTGCCAGCAGTTCTCAGGGTTACATTCAGTACTTC
>TRBV5-6|.|TRBJ2-6|TRBD1
CASSLGDRVVSGANVLTF
TGTGCCAGCAGCTTGGGGGACAGGGTTGTCTCTGGGGCCAACGTCCTGACTTTC
>TRBV27|.|TRBJ2-7|TRBD2
CASSSGTSGAKQYF
TGTGCCAGCAGTTCCGGGACTAGCGGAGCCAAGCAGTACTTC